The T cell receptor (beta chain) described here comes from a study of T-cell memory formation after mild COVID-19. Study summary: There were largely donor-specific TCR clusters.

A 5'RACE reaction primed in the constant segment made cDNA libraries of TCR alpha and TCR beta, and these carried sample barcodes and UMIs. MiXCR, applied by TCRdb to the 5' RACE reads, yields one record per CDR3 protein. The profile shows roughly 250,000 distinct CDR3 sequences, roughly a sixth of them singletons. Whole-study findings and limits: Clones that contracted clustered mainly in CM and EM if CD4+ and in EMRA if CD8+. Clones contracting across day 15 to 85 had a balanced CD4/CD8 profile; later expanding clones leaned CD4+.

Germline CDR1 SGHAT, CDR2 FQNNGV. The CDR3 loop spans 12 amino acids. Trimming cost V 5 bases and J 12 bases, with 14 bases left between them. There are many counts of this clonotype. The antigen remains unidentified. V gene TRBV11-2 combines with J gene TRBJ2-1; D may match TRBD1 or TRBD2 (6 bases each). This clonotype was obtained from a man between 18 and 35 years old who had mild COVID-19 (a few samples of this study predate the infection). Cell type and time point are not known. The sequencing input was PBMCs or a T cell subset sorted from them (not recorded which). The CDR3 nucleotides read TGTGCCAGCAGCCTCAACCGGGGGCGGCAGTTCTTC. Translating gives CASSLNRGRQFF.